This record covers a single T cell receptor (beta chain). Sequenced by immunoSEQ multiplex PCR; TCRdb stores in-frame clones only, minus some. The profile shows 250,000 or so clones, roughly 86% of them singletons. V was pared by 0 bases and J by 3 bases, with 11 bases between. Germline-derived CDR1 and CDR2 are MGHRA and YSYEKL. The CDR3 covers 15 residues. This sample stems from a study of blood T cell repertoires in COVID-19. The chain employs TRBV4-1 and TRBJ1-1; D possibly corresponds to TRBD1 (5 bases). The sequence derives from a woman in her fifties or sixties who had recovered from COVID-19. Sequenced input: PBMCs or T cells enriched from blood (not recorded which). Here the CDR3 reads CASSQDWGGDTEAFF. The CDR3, as DNA: TGCGCCAGCAGCCAAGATTGGGGAGGGGACACTGAAGCTTTCTTT.